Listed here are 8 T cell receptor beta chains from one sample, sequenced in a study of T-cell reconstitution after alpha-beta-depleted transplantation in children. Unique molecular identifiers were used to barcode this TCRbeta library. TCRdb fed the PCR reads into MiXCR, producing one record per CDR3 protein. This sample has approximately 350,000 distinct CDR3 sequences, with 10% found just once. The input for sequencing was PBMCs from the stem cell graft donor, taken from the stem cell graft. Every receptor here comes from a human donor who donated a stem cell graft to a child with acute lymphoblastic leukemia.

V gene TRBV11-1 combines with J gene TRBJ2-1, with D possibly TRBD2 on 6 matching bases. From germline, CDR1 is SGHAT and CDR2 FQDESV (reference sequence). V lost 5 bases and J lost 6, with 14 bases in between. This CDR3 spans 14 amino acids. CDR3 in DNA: TGTGCCAGCAGCCCCCGGACTACTTTCAATGAGCAGTTCTTC. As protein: CASSPRTTFNEQFF.

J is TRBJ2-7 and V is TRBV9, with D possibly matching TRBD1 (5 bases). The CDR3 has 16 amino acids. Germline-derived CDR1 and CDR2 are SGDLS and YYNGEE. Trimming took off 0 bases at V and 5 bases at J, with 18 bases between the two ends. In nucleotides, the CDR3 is TGTGCCAGCAGCGTAGCTCCCGGGCAGGGTCGCGACGAGCAGTACTTC. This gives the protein CASSVAPGQGRDEQYF.

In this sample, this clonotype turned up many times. In DNA form, the CDR3 reads TGCGCCAGCTCCCCGGGCGCTGCGAACACCGGGGAGCTGTTTTTT. The encoded protein is CASSPGAANTGELFF. V gene TRBV4-1 combines with J gene TRBJ2-2; D is ambiguous. CDR3 length: 15 amino acids. Per the germline V gene, CDR1 is MGHRA and CDR2 is YSYEKL. V was cut by 8 bases and J by 0 bases, with 13 bases left in between.

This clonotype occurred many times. DNA of the CDR3: TGTGCCTGGAGTGGTGACACCGCCTACGAGCAGTACTTC. This encodes CAWSGDTAYEQYF. The chain combines TRBV30 with TRBJ2-7; D not resolved. Germline CDR1 is GTSNPN and CDR2 is SVGIG (reference sequence). The CDR3 runs 13 residues. Trimming left V 1 base short and J 2 bases short, with 9 bases between.

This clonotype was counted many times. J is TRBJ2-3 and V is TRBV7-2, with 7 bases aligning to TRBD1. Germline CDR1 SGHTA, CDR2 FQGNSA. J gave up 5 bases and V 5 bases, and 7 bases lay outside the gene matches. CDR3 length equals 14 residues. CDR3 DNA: TGTGCCAGCAGCGTTGAACAGGGGAGAGATACGCAGTATTTT. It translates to CASSVEQGRDTQYF.

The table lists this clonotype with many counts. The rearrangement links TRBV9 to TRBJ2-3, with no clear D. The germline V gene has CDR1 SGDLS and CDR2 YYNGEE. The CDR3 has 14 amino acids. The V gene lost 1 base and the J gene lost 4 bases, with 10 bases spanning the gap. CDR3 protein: CASSVSAFPDTQYF. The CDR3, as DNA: TGTGCCAGCAGCGTAAGTGCATTCCCAGATACGCAGTATTTT.

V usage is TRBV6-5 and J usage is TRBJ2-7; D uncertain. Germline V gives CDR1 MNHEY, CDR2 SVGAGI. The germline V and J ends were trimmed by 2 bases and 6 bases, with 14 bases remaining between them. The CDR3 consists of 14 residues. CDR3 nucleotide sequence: TGTGCCAGCAGTTACCAAGTTTCTATCCGCGAGCAGTACTTC. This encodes CASSYQVSIREQYF.

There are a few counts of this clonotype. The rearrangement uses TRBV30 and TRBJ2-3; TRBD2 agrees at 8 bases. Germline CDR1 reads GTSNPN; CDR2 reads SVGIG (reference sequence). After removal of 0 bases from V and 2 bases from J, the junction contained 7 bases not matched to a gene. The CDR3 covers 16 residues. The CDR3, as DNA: TGTGCCTGGAGTGTACCTTCGGGGGGGTTCACAGATACGCAGTATTTT. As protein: CAWSVPSGGFTDTQYF.